These 10 T cell receptor beta chains originate from one sample sequenced in a study of graft-versus-host responses after intestinal transplantation listed by TCRdb under 2021. Reading the label with the study, this specimen's time point is: cells obtained before transplantation from donor or recipient. Preparation of the library involved the immunoSEQ multiplex PCR assay. TCRdb took over this immuneACCESS table, retaining in-frame rearrangements with V and J assigned. Such tables are incomplete; in checked studies, under half of the missing clones stem from an unresolved V gene, and the remainder is unexplained. In all, the sample holds 70,000 to 75,000 clones, and around 89% of those were seen once. The top ten constitute 2% to 3% of the sample. No antigen has been identified for these receptors. This sample comprised unstimulated CD8+ T cells sorted from spleen or lymph node cells, obtained before intestinal transplant. Source of these receptors: a human donor who received an intestinal transplant.

This clone was counted between two and nine times. The chain uses TRBV21-1 and TRBJ2-3; the D segment call TRBD1 is taken from the table without a DNA check. TRBV21-1 is an annotated pseudogene. This CDR3 is built from 19 residues. CDR3 coding DNA: TGTGCCAGCAGCAAAGTTGGGGCTCCCGGGACAGGGGCCAAAGATACGCAGTATTTT. Residues: CASSKVGAPGTGAKDTQYF.

This chain uses TRBV9 with TRBJ2-1, with TRBD2 matching over 8 bases. This CDR3 has 17 residues. Trimming removed 3 bases from V and 0 bases from J; junction bases left unmatched: 8. In germline, CDR1 is SGDLS, CDR2 YYNGEE. The CDR3 nucleotides are TGTGCCAGCAGCGCTCGGGGGGGGTCCAGCTCCTACAATGAGCAGTTCTTC. As protein: CASSARGGSSSYNEQFF.

V gene TRBV11-2 combines with J gene TRBJ2-4; no clear D. CDR1 and CDR2 from the germline V gene are SGHAT and FQNNGV. The CDR3 runs to 11 residues. V gave up 1 base and J gave up 10 bases, with 5 bases separating them. CDR3 DNA: TGTGCCAGCAGCTTAGGGCTGATTCAGTACTTC. It codes for CASSLGLIQYF.

This chain links TRBV7-9 with TRBJ1-2; 9 bases agree with TRBD1. There are 12 residues in the CDR3. Trimming cost V 8 bases and J 7 bases; bases outside gene matches: 5. Germline V CDR1 and CDR2: SEHNR, FQNEAQ (reference sequence). The CDR3 spells CASQGQGFGYTF. As DNA, the CDR3 is TGTGCCAGCCAGGGACAGGGCTTTGGCTACACCTTC.

V and J are TRBV5-1 and TRBJ2-3; 10 bases line up with TRBD2. The CDR3 sequence is 15 residues long. Germline assignment: CDR1 SGHRS and CDR2 YFSETQ. V gave up 6 bases and J gave up 6 bases; unmatched junction bases: 10. CDR3 DNA: TGCGCCAGCAACCCCACCGGACTAGCGGTGGATACGCAGTATTTT. Amino acids: CASNPTGLAVDTQYF.

The chain recombines TRBV7-9 with TRBJ1-1, with D perhaps TRBD1 (6 bases). Trimming shortened V by 5 bases and J by 5 bases, and 24 bases separated the two germline ends. CDR1 is SEHNR and CDR2 is FQNEAQ in the germline V gene (reference sequence). This CDR3 comprises 17 residues. The CDR3 loop is CASSPTGIWGRWTEAFF. CDR3 sequence (DNA): TGTGCCAGCAGCCCCACAGGGATTTGGGGTCGGTGGACTGAAGCTTTCTTT.

The chain links TRBV5-1 to TRBJ2-7, with TRBD2 matching 7 bases. Germline CDR1 SGHRS, CDR2 YFSETQ. This CDR3 spans 14 amino acids. With V trimmed by 4 bases and J by 3 bases, 7 bases remained unmatched. DNA for the CDR3: TGCGCCAGCAGCCGGGAAGCTAGCGGCTACGAGCAGTACTTC. It is translated as CASSREASGYEQYF.

This chain joins TRBV19 and TRBJ2-2, with a tentative D call TRBD1 (7 bases). Germline CDR1 and CDR2: LNHDA and SQIVND (reference sequence). CDR3 size: 15 residues. V lost 6 bases and J 7 bases, leaving 18 bases between the germline ends. CDR3: CASSLSGGGGGELFF. CDR3 coding DNA: TGTGCCAGTAGCCTTTCAGGGGGAGGCGGCGGGGAGCTGTTTTTT. Supplemented by reference TRBV19 and TRBJ2-2, the full variable domain reads DGGITQSPKYLFRKEGQNVTLSCEQNLNHDAMYWYRQDPGQGLRLIYYSQIVNDFQKGDIAEGYSVSREKKESFPLTVTSAQKNPTAFYLCASSLSGGGGGELFFGEGSRLTVL.

The V call is TRBV28, the J call TRBJ1-2, with D perhaps matching TRBD1 (6 bases). The CDR3 extends over 13 amino acids. V dropped 6 bases and J dropped 3 bases, with 11 bases sitting between them. From germline, CDR1 is MDHEN and CDR2 SYDVKM. As DNA, the CDR3 is TGTGCCAGCAGGGATACAGGGTACTATGGCTACACCTTC. Translation: CASRDTGYYGYTF.

V is TRBV4-1 and J is TRBJ1-1; D not certain. The germline gives CDR1 MGHRA, CDR2 YSYEKL. Deletions cut 1 base from V and 2 bases from J, with 8 bases between. The CDR3 extends over 14 amino acids. CDR3 DNA: TGCGCCAGCAGCCAAGTGAGTGGTAACACTGAAGCTTTCTTT. Residues: CASSQVSGNTEAFF.